The sequence of this T cell receptor (beta chain) was determined in a study of blood T cell repertoires in COVID-19. About the research overall: Nucleic acid was either cDNA or gDNA, and it came from T cells, B-cell-depleted T cells, or PBMCs.

Per the original methods: Estimates of nucleated cell counts were drawn from the amplification of reference gene primers. Repertoires were generated with immunoSEQ multiplex PCR, while TCRdb's copy carries only in-frame clones and drops some. From that table come the V and J calls and clone size; the DNA was used to work out D and trimming. The repertoire holds around 100,000 clones, approximately 85% seen once, with 2% to 2.5% in the top ten. Trimming removed 1 base from V and 2 bases from J; junction bases left unmatched: 1. Germline V lookup: CDR1 SGHRS, CDR2 YFSETQ. The CDR3 contains 15 residues.

The TCR sequence derives from a human donor in a cohort sampled during active COVID-19. The sample taken for sequencing was peripheral blood. J is TRBJ2-2 and V is TRBV5-1; 8 bases are a match to TRBD2. The CDR3: CASSLRGGNTGELFF. The CDR3 nucleotides read TGCGCCAGCAGCTTGCGGGGGGGTAACACCGGGGAGCTGTTTTTT.